Sequencing of this TCR beta chain was carried out in a study of T cells in Graves' hyperthyroidism and ophthalmopathy. Study-wide points: The model made its ophthalmopathy prediction, and onset followed a median approximately 7 months later.

From RNA transcripts, TCR beta CDR3 regions were amplified. The TCR CDR3 first-round RT-PCR relied on the HTBI primer set. TCRdb passed the multiplex PCR reads through MiXCR, listing each CDR3 protein once. The sample carries fewer than 350,000 distinct CDR3 sequences, roughly a fifth recorded once. A NOSPECS grade of at least 4, a Clinical Activity Score of at least 3 and duration under 3 months were recorded in ophthalmopathy patients. CDR1 is DFQATT, CDR2 SNEGSKA, per germline (reference sequence). V lost 6 bases to trimming and J lost 3 bases; unmatched junction nucleotides: 6. The CDR3 is made up of 13 amino acids. Ten or more counts support this clonotype. The antigen remains undetermined.

V usage is TRBV20-1 and J usage is TRBJ2-7, with 9 bases that match TRBD1. The TCR originated in a middle-aged man with Graves' ophthalmopathy. Sequenced input: blood. CDR3 region: CSAPRQGGYEQYF. The CDR3 coding sequence is TGCAGTGCCCCTAGACAGGGGGGCTACGAGCAGTACTTC.